This TCR beta chain was identified during a study of T cells after yellow fever vaccination. This clonotype appeared a few times. Researchers made TCR cDNA using 5'RACE template switching, and this step added a universal primer site and UMIs. TCRdb re-analysed the 5' RACE reads in MiXCR, keeping a single row per CDR3 protein. This sample has approximately 510,000 distinct CDR3 sequences, with 21% found just once. Trimming shortened V by 4 bases and J by 5 bases, and 12 bases separated the two germline ends. Germline CDR1 reads SGHNT; CDR2 reads YYREEE (reference sequence). The CDR3 runs to 14 residues.

This specimen was PBMCs, taken approximately 22 days after the first yellow fever vaccination. This chain links TRBV5-4 with TRBJ2-2; D not certain. The receptor was isolated from a man aged 18 to 30 who received the YFV17D yellow fever vaccine. The CDR3 protein is CASSTGGRTGELFF. The CDR3 region has the DNA TGTGCCAGCAGCACCGGCGGACGGACCGGGGAGCTGTTTTTT.